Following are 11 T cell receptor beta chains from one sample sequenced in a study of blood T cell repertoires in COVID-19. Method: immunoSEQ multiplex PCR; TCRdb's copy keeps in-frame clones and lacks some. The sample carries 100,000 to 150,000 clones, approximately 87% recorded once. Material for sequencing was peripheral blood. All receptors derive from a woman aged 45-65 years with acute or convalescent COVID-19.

The CDR3 bases are TGTGCCAGCAGCCAAGAAACCCCCGGGACAGAGATCCTCTACGAGCAGTACTTC. This gives the protein CASSQETPGTEILYEQYF. V gene TRBV3-1 (or the pseudogene TRBV3-2) combines with J gene TRBJ2-7; TRBD1 agrees at 7 bases. V was pared by 0 bases and J by 3 bases, with 14 bases of the junction left unmatched. Germline V gene lookup returns CDR1 LGHDT and CDR2 YNNKEL (reference sequence). CDR3 size: 18 residues.

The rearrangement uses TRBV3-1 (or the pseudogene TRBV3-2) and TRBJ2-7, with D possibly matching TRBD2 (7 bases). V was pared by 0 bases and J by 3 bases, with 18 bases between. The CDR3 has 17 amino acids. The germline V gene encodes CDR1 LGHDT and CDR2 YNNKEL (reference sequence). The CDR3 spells CASSQDSWGGLNYEQYF. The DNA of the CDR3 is TGTGCCAGCAGCCAAGACTCCTGGGGGGGCCTTAACTACGAGCAGTACTTC.

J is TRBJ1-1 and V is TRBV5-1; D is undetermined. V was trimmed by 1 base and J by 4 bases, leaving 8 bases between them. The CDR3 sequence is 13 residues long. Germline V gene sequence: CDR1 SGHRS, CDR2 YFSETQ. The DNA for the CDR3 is TGCGCCAGCAGCTTGAGCGTGGTCACTGAAGCTTTCTTT. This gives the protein CASSLSVVTEAFF.

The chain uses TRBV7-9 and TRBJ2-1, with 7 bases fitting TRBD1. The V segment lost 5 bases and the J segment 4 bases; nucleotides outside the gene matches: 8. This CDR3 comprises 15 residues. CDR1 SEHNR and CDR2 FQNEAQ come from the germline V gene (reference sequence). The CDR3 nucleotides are TGTGCCAGCAGCCCCCCCCGGGACAGATACAATGAGCAGTTCTTC. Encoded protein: CASSPPRDRYNEQFF.

CDR3 amino acids: CASSPFGSGGQPQHF. The CDR3 nucleotides are TGTGCCAGCAGCCCTTTTGGGTCTGGGGGGCAGCCCCAGCATTTT. The V gene is TRBV7-2, the J gene TRBJ1-5, with a tentative D call TRBD1 (5 bases). There are 15 residues in the CDR3. The germline gives CDR1 SGHTA, CDR2 FQGNSA. Deletions cut 5 bases from V and 7 bases from J, with 18 bases between. The full variable domain, completed using reference TRBV7-2 and TRBJ1-5, is GAGVSQSPSNKVTEKGKDVELRCDPISGHTALYWYRQSLGQGLEFLIYFQGNSAPDKSGLPSDRFSAERTGGSVSTLTIQRTQQEDSAVYLCASSPFGSGGQPQHFGDGTRLSIL.

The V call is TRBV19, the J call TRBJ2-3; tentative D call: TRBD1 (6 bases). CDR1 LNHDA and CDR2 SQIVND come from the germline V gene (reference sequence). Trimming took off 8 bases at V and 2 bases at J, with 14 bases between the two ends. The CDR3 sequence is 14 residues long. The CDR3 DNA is TGTGCCAGTTTGGGGGCTGGCTCCACAGATACGCAGTATTTT. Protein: CASLGAGSTDTQYF.

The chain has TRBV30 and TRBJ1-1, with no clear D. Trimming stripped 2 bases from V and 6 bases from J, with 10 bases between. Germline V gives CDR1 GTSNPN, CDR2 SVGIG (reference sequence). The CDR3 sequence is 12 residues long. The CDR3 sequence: CAWSPRVAEAFF. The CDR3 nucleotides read TGTGCCTGGAGTCCTCGGGTGGCTGAAGCTTTCTTT.

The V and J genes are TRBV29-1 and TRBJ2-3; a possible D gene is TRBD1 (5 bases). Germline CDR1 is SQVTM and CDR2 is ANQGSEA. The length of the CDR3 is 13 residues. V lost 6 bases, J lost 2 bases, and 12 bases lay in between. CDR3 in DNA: TGCAGCGTAAAGACAGACGCCACAGATACGCAGTATTTT. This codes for CSVKTDATDTQYF.

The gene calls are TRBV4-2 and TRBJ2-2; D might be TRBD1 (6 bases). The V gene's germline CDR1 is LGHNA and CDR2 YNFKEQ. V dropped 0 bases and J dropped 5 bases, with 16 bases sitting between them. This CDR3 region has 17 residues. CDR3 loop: CASSQEQGPSDTGELFF. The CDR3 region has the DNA TGTGCCAGCAGCCAAGAGCAGGGGCCTTCTGATACCGGGGAGCTGTTTTTT.

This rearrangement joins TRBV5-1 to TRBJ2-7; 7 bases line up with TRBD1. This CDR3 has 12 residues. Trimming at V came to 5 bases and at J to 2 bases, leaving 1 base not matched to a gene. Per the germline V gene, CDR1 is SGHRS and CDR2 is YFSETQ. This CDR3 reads CASRGTAYEQYF. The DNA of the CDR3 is TGCGCCAGCAGAGGGACAGCCTACGAGCAGTACTTC. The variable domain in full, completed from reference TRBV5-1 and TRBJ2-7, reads KAGVTQTPRYLIKTRGQQVTLSCSPISGHRSVSWYQQTPGQGLQFLFEYFSETQRNKGNFPGRFSGRQFSNSRSEMNVSTLELGDSALYLCASRGTAYEQYFGPGTRLTVT.

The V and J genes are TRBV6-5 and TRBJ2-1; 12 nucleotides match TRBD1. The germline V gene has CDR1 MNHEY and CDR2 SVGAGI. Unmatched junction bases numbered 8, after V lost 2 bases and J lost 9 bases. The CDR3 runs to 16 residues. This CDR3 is CASSYEGTGGFSEQFF. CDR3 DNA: TGTGCCAGCAGTTACGAAGGGACAGGGGGCTTTAGTGAGCAGTTCTTC.